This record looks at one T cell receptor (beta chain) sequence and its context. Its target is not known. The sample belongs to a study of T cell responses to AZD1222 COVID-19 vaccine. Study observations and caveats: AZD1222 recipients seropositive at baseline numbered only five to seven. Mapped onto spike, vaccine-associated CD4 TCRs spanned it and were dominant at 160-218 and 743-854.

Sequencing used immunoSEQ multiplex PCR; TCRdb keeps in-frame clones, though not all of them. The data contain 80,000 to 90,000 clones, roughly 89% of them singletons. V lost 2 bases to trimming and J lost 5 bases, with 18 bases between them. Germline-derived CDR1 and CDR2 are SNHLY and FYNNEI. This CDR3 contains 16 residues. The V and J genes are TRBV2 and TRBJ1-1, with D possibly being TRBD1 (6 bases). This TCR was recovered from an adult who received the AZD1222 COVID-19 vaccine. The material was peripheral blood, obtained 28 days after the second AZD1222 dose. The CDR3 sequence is CASSELGAPEWTEAFF. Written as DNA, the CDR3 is TGTGCCAGCAGTGAATTGGGGGCCCCTGAATGGACTGAAGCTTTCTTT.